The 29 T cell receptor beta chains below all came from one sample that was sequenced in a study of a mutant IDH1 vaccine in newly diagnosed glioma. Produced via immunoSEQ multiplex PCR; TCRdb's table is partial and in-frame only. Found here are around 52,000 clones, 78% of them singletons; the top ten hold approximately 1.8%. These receptors' antigens are unknown. The time point: week 5, during vaccination. In the vaccine, a single dose held 300 ug of the mutant IDH1 20-mer peptide, along with topical imiquimod. The starting material was PBMCs, obtained from a glioma patient whose treatment included an IDH1 peptide vaccine. These receptors were collected from a woman aged 40 to 49 with glioma.

The chain couples TRBV7-2 to TRBJ2-1; perhaps TRBD2 as D (6 bases). This CDR3 spans 14 amino acids. The V gene's germline CDR1 is SGHTA and CDR2 FQGNSA. Trimming took 1 base from V and 6 from J, leaving 10 bases between them. CDR3 region: CASSLGREVNEQFF. CDR3 sequence (DNA): TGTGCCAGCAGCTTAGGCAGGGAGGTCAATGAGCAGTTCTTC.

This clone appeared a few times. The CDR3 is CASSPGLAGGNEQFF. The CDR3, as DNA: TGTGCCAGTAGTCCGGGACTAGCGGGGGGAAATGAGCAGTTCTTC. This chain links TRBV19 with TRBJ2-1, with 15 bases identical to TRBD2. Trimming took 5 bases from V and 7 from J; bases not matched to a gene: 3. The CDR3 contains 15 residues. Looked up from germline, CDR1 is LNHDA and CDR2 is SQIVND (reference sequence).

The rearrangement links TRBV19 to TRBJ2-3; 13 bases line up with TRBD2. The CDR3 is 16 amino acids. With 6 bases clipped from V and 5 bases from J, the junction kept 8 bases outside the gene matches. CDR1 is LNHDA, CDR2 SQIVND, per germline (reference sequence). CDR3 coding DNA: TGTGCCAGTAGGGTTGGACTAGCGGGGGCCATAGATACGCAGTATTTT. Translation gives CASRVGLAGAIDTQYF.

The sample holds one count of this clone. For the CDR3, the DNA is TGTGCCAGCAGTTACACCTCCTCGAGACAGGATGGCTACACCTTC. This sequence encodes CASSYTSSRQDGYTF. The V call is TRBV6-5, the J call TRBJ1-2; a possible D gene is TRBD1 (6 bases). V lost 2 bases to trimming and J lost 6 bases, with 16 bases between them. Germline-derived CDR1 and CDR2 are MNHEY and SVGAGI. The CDR3 has 15 residues.

The chain carries TRBV5-5 and TRBJ1-2, with D unresolved. This CDR3 region has 13 residues. The germline CDR1 and CDR2 sequences are SGHKS and YYEKEE (reference sequence). The V gene lost 0 bases and the J gene lost 4 bases, with 7 bases spanning the gap. CDR3 sequence: CASSLVAGYGYTF. The CDR3 DNA reads as TGTGCCAGCAGCTTGGTTGCAGGCTATGGCTACACCTTC.

The chain combines TRBV29-1 with TRBJ1-4, with D hard to call. V was pared by 7 bases and J by 7 bases, with 10 bases between. Germline V gene lookup returns CDR1 SQVTM and CDR2 ANQGSEA. The CDR3 extends over 11 amino acids. The CDR3: CSGTSGEKLFF. CDR3 sequence (DNA): TGCAGCGGAACCTCGGGTGAAAAACTGTTTTTT.

The V gene is TRBV2, the J gene TRBJ2-3; D is uncertain. The germline V and J ends were trimmed by 2 bases and 3 bases, with 3 bases remaining between them. This CDR3 contains 12 residues. Germline CDR1 is SNHLY and CDR2 is FYNNEI. CDR3 region: CASSERTDTQYF. The CDR3 bases are TGTGCCAGCAGTGAAAGGACAGATACGCAGTATTTT.

Only one count was recorded for this clone. The chain uses TRBV5-1 and TRBJ1-6, with 7 bases identical to TRBD1. Trimming took 4 bases from V and 7 from J; bases not matched to a gene: 5. CDR1 is SGHRS and CDR2 is YFSETQ in the germline V gene. This CDR3 contains 14 residues. CDR3 amino acids: CASSPTGDNSPLHF. The CDR3 DNA is TGCGCCAGCAGCCCCACAGGGGACAATTCACCCCTCCACTTT.

J is TRBJ1-5 and V is TRBV4-1; TRBD1 is a possible D gene (5 bases). CDR3 length: 17 residues. The germline V gene has CDR1 MGHRA and CDR2 YSYEKL. V was clipped by 6 bases and J by 0 bases, with 18 bases between them. The CDR3 DNA reads as TGCGCCAGCAGTCCTTCCGGGGACCCGTATAGCAATCAGCCCCAGCATTTT. This gives the protein CASSPSGDPYSNQPQHF.

The chain has TRBV5-4 and TRBJ2-7; D is uncertain. Germline V lookup: CDR1 SGHNT, CDR2 YYREEE (reference sequence). CDR3 length: 12 residues. V lost 1 base and J lost 1, with 3 bases in between. This CDR3 reads CASSLWSYEQYF. CDR3 DNA sequence: TGTGCCAGCAGCTTGTGGTCCTACGAGCAGTACTTC.

The rearrangement uses TRBV6-1 and TRBJ1-2; TRBD1 matches at 7 bases. Germline trimming cut 0 bases from V and 4 bases from J; bases unmatched to any gene: 2. The germline CDR1 and CDR2 sequences are MNHNS and SASEGT. There are 14 residues in the CDR3. Here the CDR3 reads CASSEARQGYGYTF. The CDR3 region has the DNA TGTGCCAGCAGTGAAGCGCGACAGGGCTATGGCTACACCTTC.

The chain carries TRBV20-1 and TRBJ2-1; no clear D. CDR3 length equals 11 residues. The germline CDR1 and CDR2 sequences are DFQATT and SNEGSKA (reference sequence). The V end lost 7 bases, the J end lost 5 bases, and 9 bases lay between the germline ends. CDR3 loop: CSVSSHNEQFF. The DNA for the CDR3 is TGCAGTGTAAGCAGTCACAATGAGCAGTTCTTC.

V and J are TRBV6-4 and TRBJ1-1; D uncertain. Germline CDR1 reads MRHNA; CDR2 reads SNTAGT. The CDR3 is 15 residues long. The V and J ends lost 4 bases and 1 base respectively, with 13 bases between them. The CDR3, as DNA: TGTGCCAGCAGTGTCTCGGCCAGCGGGAACACTGAAGCTTTCTTT. Its translation is CASSVSASGNTEAFF.

This chain links TRBV7-3 with TRBJ1-1, with TRBD1 matching 7 bases. The ends lost 4 bases at V and 1 base at J; junction bases unmatched: 0. The CDR3 has 13 residues. The germline V gene encodes CDR1 SGHTA and CDR2 FQGTGA. In DNA form, the CDR3 reads TGTGCCAGCAGCTGGGACAGGAACACTGAAGCTTTCTTT. It is translated as CASSWDRNTEAFF.

The chain joins TRBV7-6 to TRBJ2-5, with TRBD2 as a possible D gene (5 bases). This CDR3 is built from 13 residues. Trimming removed 5 bases from V and 4 bases from J, with 11 bases in between. The germline V gene encodes CDR1 SGHVS and CDR2 FNYEAQ. The CDR3 sequence: CASSPSPGETQYF. CDR3 nucleotide sequence: TGTGCCAGCAGCCCTAGCCCCGGAGAGACCCAGTACTTC.

This chain uses TRBV27 with TRBJ2-7; the match to TRBD1 covers 7 bases. This CDR3 spans 16 amino acids. V lost 8 bases, J lost 0 bases, and 13 bases stayed unmatched. Germline loops: CDR1 MNHEY, CDR2 SMNVEV (reference sequence). The CDR3 loop is CASPLPRDRCSYEQYF. CDR3 DNA sequence: TGTGCCAGCCCATTACCCCGGGACAGATGCTCCTACGAGCAGTACTTC.

The chain is built from TRBV5-6 and TRBJ1-1; D remains unclear. The CDR3 contains 13 residues. V lost 3 bases, J lost 2 bases, and 8 bases lay in between. CDR1 and CDR2 from the germline V gene are SGHDT and YYEEEE. The CDR3 coding sequence is TGTGCCAGCAGCTGGGGTTATAACACTGAAGCTTTCTTT. This gives the protein CASSWGYNTEAFF.

This clone appeared a few times. The chain is built from TRBV5-1 and TRBJ2-1; 7 bases are a match to TRBD1. Germline trimming cut 0 bases from V and 2 bases from J; bases unmatched to any gene: 5. Germline V gives CDR1 SGHRS, CDR2 YFSETQ. CDR3 length: 16 amino acids. The CDR3 loop reads CASSLERDSTYNEQFF. The CDR3 region has the DNA TGCGCCAGCAGCTTGGAGAGGGACAGCACCTACAATGAGCAGTTCTTC.

V and J are TRBV2 and TRBJ2-5, with a possible D match to TRBD1 (7 bases). The V gene lost 4 bases and the J gene lost 5 bases, with 11 bases spanning the gap. The germline gives CDR1 SNHLY, CDR2 FYNNEI. The CDR3 runs to 13 residues. In DNA, the CDR3 is TGTGCCAGCAGTGGGCCAGGGGGGGAGACCCAGTACTTC. Amino acids: CASSGPGGETQYF.

The chain is built from TRBV10-3 and TRBJ1-4, with D perhaps matching TRBD1 (5 bases). Trimming removed 8 bases from V and 8 bases from J, with 15 bases in between. The CDR3 runs 13 residues. From germline, CDR1 is ENHRY and CDR2 SYGVKD. In nucleotides, the CDR3 is TGTGCCATCGCGGGGCAGGAGAGGGAAAAACTGTTTTTT. This encodes CAIAGQEREKLFF.

This clone appeared a few times. The gene calls are TRBV14 and TRBJ1-6; D is possibly TRBD1 (5 bases). Looked up from germline, CDR1 is SGHDN and CDR2 is FVKESK. Trimming pared 2 bases from V and 0 bases from J, leaving 11 bases between. The CDR3 is 17 amino acids. CDR3 DNA sequence: TGTGCCAGCAGCCAACCGGGACTCAGCTCCTATAATTCACCCCTCCACTTT. Translating gives CASSQPGLSSYNSPLHF.

This clone was counted a single time. The chain employs TRBV9 and TRBJ1-2; D is undetermined. Germline V gives CDR1 SGDLS, CDR2 YYNGEE. This CDR3 is 14 amino acids long. Trimming left V 0 bases short and J 3 bases short, with 9 bases between. The CDR3: CASSVGVSDYGYTF. CDR3 DNA sequence: TGTGCCAGCAGCGTAGGGGTTTCCGACTATGGCTACACCTTC. Full variable domain (missing parts from reference TRBV9 and TRBJ1-2): DSGVTQTPKHLITATGQRVTLRCSPRSGDLSVYWYQQSLDQGLQFLIQYYNGEERAKGNILERFSAQQFPDLHSELNLSSLELGDSALYFCASSVGVSDYGYTFGSGTRLTVV.

This chain joins TRBV5-1 and TRBJ1-1; TRBD1 agrees at 7 bases. In germline, CDR1 is SGHRS, CDR2 YFSETQ. J was trimmed by 0 bases and V by 4 bases; bases with no gene match: 9. The CDR3 has 16 residues. The CDR3 DNA sequence: TGCGCCAGCAGCCTGCTCGAGGGGGCTGTGAACACTGAAGCTTTCTTT. Its protein product is CASSLLEGAVNTEAFF.

The CDR3 region has the DNA TGCGCCAGCAGCTCGGGACTAGCGGCTCCCTCCTACGAGCAGTACTTC. Translating gives CASSSGLAAPSYEQYF. V gene TRBV5-1 combines with J gene TRBJ2-7, with TRBD2 matching 11 bases. The CDR3 extends over 16 amino acids. Per the germline V gene, CDR1 is SGHRS and CDR2 is YFSETQ. Unmatched junction bases numbered 5, after V lost 3 bases and J lost 0 bases. The full variable domain, its missing parts supplied by reference TRBV5-1 and TRBJ2-7, is KAGVTQTPRYLIKTRGQQVTLSCSPISGHRSVSWYQQTPGQGLQFLFEYFSETQRNKGNFPGRFSGRQFSNSRSEMNVSTLELGDSALYLCASSSGLAAPSYEQYFGPGTRLTVT.

The CDR3 DNA is TGTGCTAGTGGTCCCTTTCGGGGCTTGAACACTGAAGCTTTCTTT. Residues: CASGPFRGLNTEAFF. This chain connects TRBV12-5 to TRBJ1-1, with D possibly being TRBD1 (5 bases). V lost 5 bases and J lost 0, with 13 bases in between. CDR1 and CDR2 from the germline V gene are LGHNT and FRNRAP. The CDR3 is 15 amino acids.

This clone was recorded only once. CDR3 in DNA: TGTGCCAGCAGTCTGAGGGACACCGGGGAGCTGTTTTTT. Its protein is CASSLRDTGELFF. J is TRBJ2-2 and V is TRBV9; possibly TRBD2 for D (5 bases). The CDR3 runs to 13 residues. Germline CDR1 SGDLS, CDR2 YYNGEE. The V end lost 5 bases, the J end lost 3 bases, and 8 bases lay between the germline ends. Filled out from reference TRBV9 and TRBJ2-2, the complete variable domain reads DSGVTQTPKHLITATGQRVTLRCSPRSGDLSVYWYQQSLDQGLQFLIQYYNGEERAKGNILERFSAQQFPDLHSELNLSSLELGDSALYFCASSLRDTGELFFGEGSRLTVL.

The J gene is TRBJ1-3, the V gene TRBV21-1; TRBD1, the table's D call, lacks a check against the DNA. TRBV21-1 is an annotated pseudogene. CDR3 length: 15 residues. CDR3 residues: CASSKDTSSGNTIYF. CDR3 in DNA: TGTGCCAGCAGCAAAGACACAAGCTCTGGAAACACCATATATTTT.

The gene calls are TRBV7-9 and TRBJ2-2, with a weak D call TRBD1 (6 bases). V lost 5 bases to trimming and J lost 3 bases, with 16 bases between them. Germline lookup yields CDR1 SEHNR and CDR2 FQNEAQ (reference sequence). The CDR3 spans 16 residues. The CDR3 reads CASSQGQIYHTGELFF. The DNA for the CDR3 is TGTGCCAGCAGCCAAGGACAGATATATCACACCGGGGAGCTGTTTTTT.

The V call is TRBV27, the J call TRBJ1-1, with D perhaps matching TRBD1 (6 bases). CDR3 size: 16 residues. The V gene's germline CDR1 is MNHEY and CDR2 SMNVEV (reference sequence). Deletions cut 7 bases from V and 5 bases from J, with 23 bases between. In nucleotides, the CDR3 is TGTGCCAGCATTTCCACGGTATGGGGGGCTTTAACTGAAGCTTTCTTT. It yields the protein CASISTVWGALTEAFF.